One sample yielded the 25 T cell receptor beta chains listed below, sequenced in a study of blood T cell repertoires in COVID-19. Measured with immunoSEQ multiplex PCR; TCRdb has only the in-frame clones, and not every one. This sample has 380,000 or so clones, with approximately 88% found just once. The sample comprised peripheral blood. All receptors derive from a man aged 40-49 years with acute or convalescent COVID-19.

The chain couples TRBV5-1 to TRBJ2-5; weak D call: TRBD2 (7 bases). The CDR3 extends over 14 amino acids. CDR1 is SGHRS, CDR2 YFSETQ, per germline. V was pared by 0 bases and J by 2 bases, with 8 bases between. DNA for the CDR3: TGCGCCAGCAGCTTGGAGGGGGGGCAAGAGACCCAGTACTTC. This translates into CASSLEGGQETQYF.

This clone was seen a handful of times. The V gene is TRBV2, the J gene TRBJ2-3, with 13 bases identical to TRBD2. The CDR3 has 15 amino acids. Trimming removed 7 bases from V and 3 bases from J; junction bases left unmatched: 4. Germline values: CDR1 SNHLY, CDR2 FYNNEI. The CDR3 is CASKTSGRRTDTQYF. For the CDR3, the DNA is TGTGCCAGCAAGACTAGCGGGAGGAGGACAGATACGCAGTATTTT. The full variable domain, completed using reference TRBV2 and TRBJ2-3, is EPEVTQTPSHQVTQMGQEVILRCVPISNHLYFYWYRQILGQKVEFLVSFYNNEISEKSEIFDDQFSVERPDGSNFTLKIRSTKLEDSAMYFCASKTSGRRTDTQYFGPGTRLTVL.

This chain links TRBV19 with TRBJ2-1; the match to TRBD1 covers 9 bases. The CDR3 contains 13 residues. Germline CDR1 is LNHDA and CDR2 is SQIVND (reference sequence). With V trimmed by 6 bases and J by 4 bases, 1 base remained unmatched. DNA of the CDR3: TGTGCCAGTAGGGGGACAGGGTACAATGAGCAGTTCTTC. Its protein product is CASRGTGYNEQFF.

The rearrangement uses TRBV15 and TRBJ1-1; D is uncertain. The CDR3 spans 13 residues. V lost 6 bases and J lost 1, with 9 bases in between. Germline V gene lookup returns CDR1 LNHNV and CDR2 YYDKDF (reference sequence). The CDR3 DNA follows: TGTGCCACCAGGCTGCGTAGGAACACTGAAGCTTTCTTT. This translates into CATRLRRNTEAFF.

This clone was seen once. The chain recombines TRBV6-5 with TRBJ1-1; no firm D call. Germline CDR1 reads MNHEY; CDR2 reads SVGAGI. Trimming shortened V by 6 bases and J by 2 bases, and 13 bases separated the two germline ends. This CDR3 is built from 14 residues. The CDR3 nucleotides read TGTGCCAGCAGGCCGGCAGGATCTAACACTGAAGCTTTCTTT. Its protein is CASRPAGSNTEAFF.

V and J are TRBV5-1 and TRBJ2-3; D may be TRBD1 (6 bases). The CDR3 totals 15 residues. V shed 1 base and J shed 0 bases, with 9 bases lying between them. Germline CDR1 is SGHRS and CDR2 is YFSETQ. The CDR3 nucleotides read TGCGCCAGCAGCTTGATACAGGGTAGCACAGATACGCAGTATTTT. Its translation: CASSLIQGSTDTQYF.

This sequence joins TRBV2 and TRBJ2-1, with 10 positions matching TRBD2. CDR3 length equals 16 residues. V gave up 3 bases and J gave up 4 bases; unmatched junction bases: 6. Germline-derived CDR1 and CDR2 are SNHLY and FYNNEI. The DNA for the CDR3 is TGTGCCAGCAGTGAGTACGGGACTAGCGTTTACAATGAGCAGTTCTTC. Protein sequence: CASSEYGTSVYNEQFF.

The chain recombines TRBV3-1 (or the pseudogene TRBV3-2) with TRBJ1-6, with TRBD1 matching over 10 bases. From germline, CDR1 is LGHDT and CDR2 YNNKEL (reference sequence). CDR3 length: 17 residues. Losses at the gene ends were 1 base for V and 6 bases for J; bases not matched to a gene: 6. CDR3 DNA: TGTGCCAGCAGCCAAGGTCCCCGGGACAGGGGTAATTCACCCCTCCACTTT. Translation gives CASSQGPRDRGNSPLHF.

This chain joins TRBV2 and TRBJ2-7; 7 bases map to TRBD2. The CDR3 spans 17 residues. The germline CDR1 and CDR2 sequences are SNHLY and FYNNEI. With 3 bases clipped from V and 4 bases from J, the junction kept 15 bases outside the gene matches. CDR3 in amino acids: CASSDFPPEGRVYEQYF. CDR3 DNA: TGTGCCAGCAGTGATTTCCCCCCCGAGGGGAGGGTGTACGAGCAGTACTTC.

DNA of the CDR3: TGTGCCAGCAGTGAGTTAAGGGGGCTAGCCCCAGAGACCCAGTACTTC. Its translation: CASSELRGLAPETQYF. The chain employs TRBV2 and TRBJ2-5; 7 nucleotides align to TRBD1. The germline CDR1 and CDR2 sequences are SNHLY and FYNNEI. This CDR3 is 16 amino acids long. The trim removed 3 bases at V and 4 bases at J, leaving 11 bases unmatched.

This clone showed up just once. The gene calls are TRBV18 and TRBJ1-1; 7 nucleotides align to TRBD1. V was pared by 4 bases and J by 0 bases, with 11 bases of the junction left unmatched. CDR3 size: 17 residues. Germline-derived CDR1 and CDR2 are KGHSH and LQKENI. DNA of the CDR3: TGTGCCAGCTCACTTGGGACAGAACCATCTATGAACACTGAAGCTTTCTTT. This codes for CASSLGTEPSMNTEAFF. Based on the CDR3 plus reference TRBV18 and TRBJ1-1, the full variable domain is NAGVMQNPRHLVRRRGQEARLRCSPMKGHSHVYWYRQLPEEGLKFMVYLQKENIIDESGMPKERFSAEFPKEGPSILRIQQVVRGDSAAYFCASSLGTEPSMNTEAFFGQGTRLTVV.

This clone was seen a single time. The chain recombines TRBV12-3 or TRBV12-4 with TRBJ1-1; D is unresolved. V was pared by 2 bases and J by 8 bases, with 6 bases between. This CDR3 comprises 11 residues. CDR3 protein: CASSLNMEAFF. CDR3 bases: TGTGCCAGCAGTTTAAACATGGAAGCTTTCTTT.

The gene calls are TRBV10-1 and TRBJ2-1; 13 bases align to TRBD2. Germline CDR1 reads WNHNN; CDR2 reads SYGVQD (reference sequence). V lost 6 bases and J lost 1; bases outside the gene matches: 6. CDR3 length equals 17 residues. Here the CDR3 reads CASSATSGRLSYNEQFF. The CDR3 DNA follows: TGCGCCAGCAGCGCGACTAGCGGGAGGTTATCCTACAATGAGCAGTTCTTC.

The rearrangement joins TRBV25-1 to TRBJ1-3, with D maybe TRBD1 (5 bases). The CDR3 extends over 18 amino acids. Germline CDR1 MGHDK, CDR2 SYGVNS. V was trimmed by 5 bases and J by 3 bases, leaving 23 bases between them. The CDR3 DNA sequence: TGTGCCAGCAGTAATTCAGGACCGACAGAAAACCTTGGAAACACCATATATTTT. Protein product: CASSNSGPTENLGNTIYF.

This chain joins TRBV5-5 and TRBJ2-7; perhaps TRBD1 as D (5 bases). Germline V lookup: CDR1 SGHKS, CDR2 YYEKEE (reference sequence). Trimming removed 3 bases from V and 2 bases from J, with 21 bases in between. This CDR3 region has 17 residues. This chain's CDR3 is CASSSPLWNQGTYEQYF. CDR3 in DNA: TGTGCCAGCAGCTCCCCGCTATGGAATCAGGGCACCTACGAGCAGTACTTC.

As concerns this clone: Other DNA sequences of this sample code for an identical CDR3. The J gene is TRBJ1-2, the V gene TRBV5-1, with a weak D call TRBD1 (6 bases). Germline V gene sequence: CDR1 SGHRS, CDR2 YFSETQ. The V end was cut by 4 bases, the J end by 4 bases, with 11 bases between. The CDR3 is 13 amino acids. CDR3 in amino acids: CASSPDSLYGYTF. In nucleotides, the CDR3 is TGCGCCAGCAGCCCGGACAGCCTCTATGGCTACACCTTC.

The chain employs TRBV6-2 or TRBV6-3 and TRBJ1-1; TRBD1 aligns across 9 bases. This CDR3 has 19 residues. Trimming cost V 2 bases and J 1 base; bases outside gene matches: 14. Germline assignment: CDR1 MNHEY and CDR2 SVGEGT. The CDR3 nucleotides read TGTGCCAGCAGTTACGCCCCGGATACAGGGGGCGATTGGAACACTGAAGCTTTCTTT. This encodes CASSYAPDTGGDWNTEAFF.

This clone was detected once. The rearrangement uses TRBV6-5 and TRBJ2-7, with 8 bases matching TRBD1. This CDR3 is built from 15 residues. CDR1 is MNHEY and CDR2 is SVGAGI in the germline V gene. J was trimmed by 2 bases and V by 0 bases; bases with no gene match: 3. CDR3 amino acids: CASSYSTGAAYEQYF. The CDR3 DNA sequence: TGTGCCAGCAGTTACTCGACAGGGGCGGCCTACGAGCAGTACTTC.

The chain links TRBV9 to TRBJ1-1, with unresolved D. Trimming left V 0 bases short and J 6 bases short, with 21 bases between. This CDR3 comprises 17 residues. Germline V lookup: CDR1 SGDLS, CDR2 YYNGEE. CDR3 DNA: TGTGCCAGCAGCGTAGAAGTAGTCGGGGAGCCTGGCTCTGAAGCTTTCTTT. Protein product: CASSVEVVGEPGSEAFF. The variable domain in full, with the rest retrieved from reference TRBV9 and TRBJ1-1, is DSGVTQTPKHLITATGQRVTLRCSPRSGDLSVYWYQQSLDQGLQFLIQYYNGEERAKGNILERFSAQQFPDLHSELNLSSLELGDSALYFCASSVEVVGEPGSEAFFGQGTRLTVV.

The rearrangement joins TRBV11-3 to TRBJ2-1; TRBD2 aligns across 9 bases. This CDR3 is built from 16 residues. V shed 4 bases and J 3 bases; nucleotides not matched to a gene: 7. In germline, CDR1 is SGHNT, CDR2 YENEEA. The CDR3 coding sequence is TGTGCCAGCAGCTCCTGGGCGGGAGGGAGCTACAATGAGCAGTTCTTC. This encodes CASSSWAGGSYNEQFF.

V gene TRBV15 combines with J gene TRBJ2-7; D remains unclear. This CDR3 comprises 13 residues. Germline V lookup: CDR1 LNHNV, CDR2 YYDKDF (reference sequence). V lost 1 base and J 3 bases, leaving 7 bases between the germline ends. CDR3 bases: TGTGCCACCAGCAGAGGACGGAGCTACGAGCAGTACTTC. Its translation is CATSRGRSYEQYF.

This sequence joins TRBV5-5 and TRBJ2-3, with no clear D. V lost 6 bases to trimming and J lost 6 bases, with 17 bases between them. The germline gives CDR1 SGHKS, CDR2 YYEKEE (reference sequence). There are 14 residues in the CDR3. The DNA of the CDR3 is TGTGCCAGCAACCCGCCCTTGGGCTCGGATACGCAGTATTTT. This gives the protein CASNPPLGSDTQYF.

The genes are TRBV5-5 and TRBJ1-1; D gene unclear. V lost 4 bases and J 4 bases, leaving 14 bases between the germline ends. Germline V gives CDR1 SGHKS, CDR2 YYEKEE (reference sequence). This CDR3 comprises 14 residues. CDR3 loop: CASSPFPSGTEAFF. DNA of the CDR3: TGTGCCAGCAGCCCATTCCCCAGCGGCACTGAAGCTTTCTTT.

V usage is TRBV19 and J usage is TRBJ1-5; 8 bases fit TRBD1. The ends lost 3 bases at V and 4 bases at J; junction bases unmatched: 11. CDR3 size: 17 residues. Germline-derived CDR1 and CDR2 are LNHDA and SQIVND (reference sequence). The CDR3 sequence: CASSILQGAGVNQPQHF. Written as DNA, the CDR3 is TGTGCCAGTAGTATCCTCCAGGGGGCCGGTGTTAATCAGCCCCAGCATTTT.

This chain connects TRBV7-8 to TRBJ2-1; D remains unclear. The CDR3 extends over 13 amino acids. CDR1 is SGHVS and CDR2 is FQNEAQ in the germline V gene. V was clipped by 8 bases and J by 0 bases, with 8 bases between them. In nucleotides, the CDR3 is TGTGCCAGCGCGGTACACTCCTACAATGAGCAGTTCTTC. Its translation is CASAVHSYNEQFF.